These 4 T cell receptor beta chains originate from one sample sequenced in a study of Graves' ophthalmopathy and Graves' hyperthyroidism. Transcripts of RNA were the source for amplifying TCR beta CDR3 regions. The first-round RT-PCR employed HTBI primers together with the Qiagen OneStep RT-PCR kit. A multiplex PCR was then performed as the second round. MiXCR, run by TCRdb on the multiplex PCR reads, gives a single entry per CDR3 protein. The table lists a few hundred thousand distinct CDR3 sequences, under 45% of them singletons. Sequenced sample: peripheral blood or thyroid tissue (not recorded which). Every receptor here comes from an adult man with Graves' hyperthyroidism.

This clonotype was counted ten times or more. The V call is TRBV10-3, the J call TRBJ2-7; 7 bases are shared with TRBD1. The CDR3 totals 14 residues. J lost 2 bases, V lost 6 bases, and 7 bases had no gene match. The germline V gene has CDR1 ENHRY and CDR2 SYGVKD. Written as DNA, the CDR3 is TGTGCCATCAGAGGGACAGAATTCCCCTACGAGCAGTACTTC. Its protein product is CAIRGTEFPYEQYF.

To note about this clonotype: A single base separates this from a much larger clone, so it may be a read error. The chain joins TRBV9 to TRBJ1-2, with D possibly being TRBD1 (6 bases). The CDR3 loop spans 13 amino acids. Germline lookup yields CDR1 SGDLS and CDR2 YYNGEE. CDR3 in DNA: TGTGCCAGCAGCGTGGGGGCTGAATATGGCTGCACCTTC. Its protein is CASSVGAEYGCTF.

Of note for this clonotype: One end of the junction fails to match germline, which may point to a read error. The CDR3 here is CASSLADTGGLFF. The CDR3 DNA reads TGTGCCAGCTCACTGGCGGACACCGGGGGGCTGTTTTTT. The genes are TRBV7-4 and TRBJ2-2; possible D gene TRBD2, 6 bases. CDR1 is SGHVT, CDR2 SQSDAQ, per germline. The CDR3 length is 13 residues.

This clonotype was detected once. V is TRBV5-4 and J is TRBJ2-5; 8 positions match TRBD2. The better agreement between TRBJ2-1 and the DNA end casts doubt on the J call. The CDR3 runs 15 residues. Germline-derived CDR1 and CDR2 are SGHNT and YYREEE (reference sequence). The CDR3, as DNA: TGTGCCAGCAGCTTGGCCCTAGCGGGTCTATATGAGCAGTTCTTC. Its translation: CASSLALAGLYEQFF.